Listed below are T cell receptor beta chains from one sample, sequenced in a study of CD8+CD57+ T cells in acquired aplastic anemia. TCRdb itself ran the reads through MiXCR, one entry per CDR3 protein. This sample has around 400,000 distinct CDR3 sequences, with about two thirds found just once. Sequencing used sorted CD4+, CD8+, or CD8+CD57+ T cells (not recorded which) from PBMCs. The source is a human donor in good health, serving as a control. Both conserved end residues are part of each CDR3. The D gene is left open where the match is weak. Where a row states a size, it is once, few, many or the class of an expanded clone; other rows omit it.

D gene	V gene	clone size	J gene	CDR3 DNA	CDR3 protein
TRBD2	TRBV6-2/TRBV6-3	-	TRBJ2-7	TGTGCCAGCAGTTACACTAGCGGGTCCCACTACGAGCAGTACTTC	CASSYTSGSHYEQYF
-	TRBV19	-	TRBJ1-1	TGTGCCAGTAGTAACTTAATACAGGGTTCGACGGAAGCTTTCTTT	CASSNLIQGSTEAFF
TRBD1	TRBV12-3/TRBV12-4	many	TRBJ2-2	TGTGCCAGCAGTTTAACTGGGACAGGGAGGACCGGGGAGCTGTTTTTT	CASSLTGTGRTGELFF
-	TRBV5-1	-	TRBJ1-6	TGCGCCAGCAGCCTAGTAGCGACAGGAGGTTCACCCCTCCACTTT	CASSLVATGGSPLHF
-	TRBV7-9	-	TRBJ2-7	TGTGCCAGCAGCTTAGGGGGGAGGGAGCAGTACTTC	CASSLGGREQYF
-	TRBV7-2	-	TRBJ1-4	TGTGCCAGCAGTGTGGCAGGGGACCGCGAAGGTGAAAAACTGTTTTTT	CASSVAGDREGEKLFF
-	TRBV20-1	-	TRBJ1-5	TGCAGTGCTAGAGATTGGAGGGGTGGCAATCAGCCCCAGCATTTT	CSARDWRGGNQPQHF
TRBD1	TRBV20-1	many	TRBJ1-1	TGCAGTGCTGCCGCCGGGGACAGGGTGAGCACTGAAGCTTTCTTT	CSAAAGDRVSTEAFF
-	TRBV7-2	-	TRBJ1-4	TGTGCCAGCAGACAGTCTGGGCCACCTACAATGAGCAGTTTT	CASRQSGPPTMSSF
-	TRBV7-3	-	TRBJ2-5	TGCGCCAGCAGCTTAGATGGGACGGCCCAGGAGACCCTGTACTTC	CASSLDGTAQETLYF
-	TRBV20-1	-	TRBJ2-7	TGCAGTGCTAGGGACGTCTATGGCTACAACGAGCAGTACTTC	CSARDVYGYNEQYF
TRBD1	TRBV5-6	once	TRBJ2-1	TGTGCCAGCAGCTTCGGACAGGCTTCTTACAATGAGCAGTTCTTC	CASSFGQASYNEQFF
-	TRBV4-3	many	TRBJ1-2	TGCGCCAGCAGCCAAGGTGTGAGGGGAGACTATGGCTACACCTTC	CASSQGVRGDYGYTF
TRBD1	TRBV20-1	many	TRBJ1-5	TGCAGTGCTAATCAGGGGGTGGATCAGCCCCAGCATTTT	CSANQGVDQPQHF
-	TRBV6-5	-	TRBJ2-5	TGTGCCAGCCGCCCCAGTCGCCCGGAGACCCAGTACTTC	CASRPSRPETQYF
TRBD1	TRBV20-1	-	TRBJ1-3	TGCAGTGCTAGGGGGACAGGGGGTGGGAACTCTATATATTTT	CSARGTGGGNSIYF
-	TRBV19	many	TRBJ1-1	TGTGCCAGTAGTATACAGGGGAACACTGAAGCTTTCTTT	CASSIQGNTEAFF
-	TRBV5-4	-	TRBJ2-6	TGTGCCGCGATACGTGGTAGCAACGTCCTGACTTTC	CAAIRGSNVLTF
TRBD1	TRBV19	-	TRBJ1-1	TGTGCCAGTAGTACAGGACAGGGATTGAACACTGAAGCTTTCTTT	CASSTGQGLNTEAFF
-	TRBV19	-	TRBJ2-7	TGTGCCAGTAGTATCTGCATACTGGTCAACGAGCAGTACTTC	CASSICILVNEQYF
-	TRBV29-1	-	TRBJ2-5	TGCAGCGTTGACAGGGACCAAGAGACCCAGTACTTC	CSVDRDQETQYF
-	TRBV5-6	-	TRBJ2-7	TGTGCCAGCAGCTTGTCTGTGGGCTACGAGCAGTACTTC	CASSLSVGYEQYF
-	TRBV7-2	many	TRBJ1-5	TGTGCCAGCAGGACAGAGCCCGATCAGCCCCAGCATTTT	CASRTEPDQPQHF